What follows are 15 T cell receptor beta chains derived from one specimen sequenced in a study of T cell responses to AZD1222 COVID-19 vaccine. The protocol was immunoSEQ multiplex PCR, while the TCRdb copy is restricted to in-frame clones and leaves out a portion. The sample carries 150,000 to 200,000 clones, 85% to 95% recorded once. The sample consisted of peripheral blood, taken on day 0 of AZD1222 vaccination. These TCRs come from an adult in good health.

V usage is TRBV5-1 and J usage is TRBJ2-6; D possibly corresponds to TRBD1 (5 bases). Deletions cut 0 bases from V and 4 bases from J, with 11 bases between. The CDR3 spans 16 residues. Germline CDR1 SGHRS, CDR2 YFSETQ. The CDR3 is CASSLETAPGANVLTF. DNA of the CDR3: TGCGCCAGCAGCTTGGAGACAGCCCCCGGGGCCAACGTCCTGACTTTC. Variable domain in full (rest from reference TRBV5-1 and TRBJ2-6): KAGVTQTPRYLIKTRGQQVTLSCSPISGHRSVSWYQQTPGQGLQFLFEYFSETQRNKGNFPGRFSGRQFSNSRSEMNVSTLELGDSALYLCASSLETAPGANVLTFGAGSRLTVL.

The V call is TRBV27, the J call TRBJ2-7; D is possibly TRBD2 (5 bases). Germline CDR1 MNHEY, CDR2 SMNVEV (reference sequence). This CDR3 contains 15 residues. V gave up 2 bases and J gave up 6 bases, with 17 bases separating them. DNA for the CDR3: TGTGCCAGCAGTTTACGTGGAGGAGCTGAGGTCGAGCAGTACTTC. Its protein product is CASSLRGGAEVEQYF.

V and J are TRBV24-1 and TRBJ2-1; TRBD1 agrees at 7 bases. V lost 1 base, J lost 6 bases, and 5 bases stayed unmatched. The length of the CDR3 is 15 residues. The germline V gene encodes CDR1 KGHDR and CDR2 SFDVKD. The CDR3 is CATSDFGQGVNEQFF. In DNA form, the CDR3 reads TGTGCCACCAGTGATTTTGGGCAGGGGGTCAATGAGCAGTTCTTC.

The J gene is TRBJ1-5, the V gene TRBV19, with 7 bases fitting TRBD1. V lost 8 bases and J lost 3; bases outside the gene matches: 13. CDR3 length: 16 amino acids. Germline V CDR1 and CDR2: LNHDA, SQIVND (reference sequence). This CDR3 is CASGPSGTVVNQPQHF. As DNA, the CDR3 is TGTGCCAGTGGCCCTTCCGGGACAGTAGTCAATCAGCCCCAGCATTTT.

The CDR3 region has the DNA TGTGCCACCAGTGATGCAGGGGGCGAGGGGGATACGCAGTATTTT. Its translation: CATSDAGGEGDTQYF. The rearrangement joins TRBV24-1 to TRBJ2-3; TRBD1 agrees at 8 bases. The CDR3 spans 15 residues. The V and J ends lost 3 bases and 6 bases, in that order; junction bases with no gene match: 7. Germline-derived CDR1 and CDR2 are KGHDR and SFDVKD.

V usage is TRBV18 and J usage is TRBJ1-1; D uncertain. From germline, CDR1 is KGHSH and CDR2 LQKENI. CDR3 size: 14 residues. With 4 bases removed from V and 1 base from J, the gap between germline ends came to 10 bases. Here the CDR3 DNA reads TGTGCCAGCTCACTTGCACCTCAGAACACTGAAGCTTTCTTT. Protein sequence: CASSLAPQNTEAFF.

In DNA form, the CDR3 reads TGTGCCACTATATTGGGGTATGAGCAGTTCTTC. As protein: CATILGYEQFF. The chain combines TRBV6-5 with TRBJ2-1; D remains unclear. The CDR3 is made up of 11 amino acids. Trimming removed 10 bases from V and 8 bases from J, with 12 bases in between. Germline CDR1 MNHEY, CDR2 SVGAGI.

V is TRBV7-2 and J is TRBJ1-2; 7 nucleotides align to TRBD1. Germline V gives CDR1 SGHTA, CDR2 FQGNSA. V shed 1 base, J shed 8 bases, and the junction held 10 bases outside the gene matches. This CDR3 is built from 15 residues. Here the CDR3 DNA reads TGTGCCAGCAGCTTAGAGACAGGGAGGACGAGGGGCTACACCTTC. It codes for CASSLETGRTRGYTF.

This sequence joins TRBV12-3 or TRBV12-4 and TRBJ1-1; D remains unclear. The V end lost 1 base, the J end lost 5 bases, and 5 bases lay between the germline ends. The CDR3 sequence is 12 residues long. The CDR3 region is CASSLVGTEAFF. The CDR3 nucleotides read TGTGCCAGCAGTTTAGTGGGGACTGAAGCTTTCTTT.

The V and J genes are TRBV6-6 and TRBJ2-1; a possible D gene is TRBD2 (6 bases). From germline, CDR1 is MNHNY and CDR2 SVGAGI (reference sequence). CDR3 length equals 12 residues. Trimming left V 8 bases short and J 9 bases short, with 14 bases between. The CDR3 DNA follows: TGTGCCAGCTCGACCTGGAGGGCTGAGCAGTTCTTC. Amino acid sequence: CASSTWRAEQFF.

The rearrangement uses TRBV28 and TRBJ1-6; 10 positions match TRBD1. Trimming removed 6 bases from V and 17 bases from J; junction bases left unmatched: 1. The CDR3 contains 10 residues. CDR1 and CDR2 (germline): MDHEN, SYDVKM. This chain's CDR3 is CASRDRGFHF. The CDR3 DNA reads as TGTGCCAGCAGGGACAGGGGGTTCCACTTT.

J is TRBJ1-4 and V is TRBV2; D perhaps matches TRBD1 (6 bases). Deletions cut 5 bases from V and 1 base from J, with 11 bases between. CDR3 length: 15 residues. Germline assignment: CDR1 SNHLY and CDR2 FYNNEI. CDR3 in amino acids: CASSTTGITNEKLFF. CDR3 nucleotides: TGTGCCAGCAGTACCACAGGGATAACTAATGAAAAACTGTTTTTT.

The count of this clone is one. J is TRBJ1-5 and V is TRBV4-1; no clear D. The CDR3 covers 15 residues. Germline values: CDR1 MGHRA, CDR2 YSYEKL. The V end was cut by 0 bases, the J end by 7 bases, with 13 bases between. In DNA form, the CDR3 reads TGCGCCAGCAGCCAAGAATCCCTCATTAAGCAGCCCCAGCATTTT. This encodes CASSQESLIKQPQHF.

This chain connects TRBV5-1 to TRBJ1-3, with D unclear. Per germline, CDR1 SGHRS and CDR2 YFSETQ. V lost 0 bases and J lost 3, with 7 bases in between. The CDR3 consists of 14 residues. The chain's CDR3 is CASSLVGYGNTIYF. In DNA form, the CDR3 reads TGCGCCAGCAGCTTGGTGGGATATGGAAACACCATATATTTT. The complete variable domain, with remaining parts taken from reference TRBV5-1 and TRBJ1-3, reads KAGVTQTPRYLIKTRGQQVTLSCSPISGHRSVSWYQQTPGQGLQFLFEYFSETQRNKGNFPGRFSGRQFSNSRSEMNVSTLELGDSALYLCASSLVGYGNTIYFGEGSWLTVV.

The CDR3, as DNA: TGTGCCAGCAGCCAGCCTAATTGGGACAGGGGCAGAGGTAACTATGGCTACACCTTC. Protein product: CASSQPNWDRGRGNYGYTF. V is TRBV5-4 and J is TRBJ1-2; 10 bases line up with TRBD1. The CDR3 loop spans 19 amino acids. CDR1 is SGHNT, CDR2 YYREEE, per germline (reference sequence). The ends lost 4 bases at V and 1 base at J; junction bases unmatched: 16.